One and the same sample provided the 17 T cell receptor beta chains below, sequenced in a study of response to subunit inactivated influenza vaccine. From the RT-PCR reads, TCRdb called clonotypes with MiXCR, one entry per CDR3 protein. The sample has over 400,000 distinct CDR3 sequences, over 10% seen once. Sequences were derived from PBMCs from blood, sampled roughly 45 days after vaccination. The receptors were sampled from a man aged 45-65 years who received an inactivated influenza vaccine.

This clonotype was counted ten times or more. J is TRBJ1-1 and V is TRBV20-1, with TRBD1 matching 7 bases. V lost 2 bases, J lost 1 base, and 1 base stayed unmatched. The CDR3 loop spans 13 amino acids. Germline assignment: CDR1 DFQATT and CDR2 SNEGSKA (reference sequence). CDR3 protein: CSARQGGNTEAFF. CDR3 DNA: TGCAGTGCTAGACAGGGGGGGAACACTGAAGCTTTCTTT.

This clonotype was seen many times. This chain uses TRBV20-1 with TRBJ2-3; D not resolved. The CDR3 runs 15 residues. Trimming shortened V by 6 bases and J by 2 bases, and 18 bases separated the two germline ends. Per germline, CDR1 DFQATT and CDR2 SNEGSKA (reference sequence). As DNA, the CDR3 is TGCAGTGCCCGACCGACCTCCGGCCACACAGATACGCAGTATTTT. It translates to CSARPTSGHTDTQYF.

This clonotype was picked up many times. In DNA form, the CDR3 reads TGTGCCAGCAGGACAAATTCCCGGGGAACGAACACCGGGGAGCTGTTTTTT. This gives the protein CASRTNSRGTNTGELFF. The V call is TRBV12-3 or TRBV12-4, the J call TRBJ2-2, with D possibly TRBD2 on 5 matching bases. The CDR3 loop spans 17 amino acids. Trimming removed 6 bases at V and 0 bases at J, with 17 bases between.

The chain links TRBV25-1 to TRBJ1-5, with 7 nucleotides matching TRBD1. The CDR3 extends over 15 amino acids. After removal of 5 bases from V and 4 bases from J, the junction contained 8 bases not matched to a gene. Germline V gene lookup returns CDR1 MGHDK and CDR2 SYGVNS. CDR3 sequence: CASSQGGRRNQPQHF. In DNA, the CDR3 is TGTGCCAGCAGTCAAGGGGGCAGGAGGAATCAGCCCCAGCATTTT.

This clonotype was counted a few times. This chain uses TRBV11-1 with TRBJ2-5; TRBD2 matches 8 bases. The J segment lost 5 bases and the V segment lost 5 bases, leaving 4 bases of the junction unmatched. The length of the CDR3 is 13 residues. Germline assignment: CDR1 SGHAT and CDR2 FQDESV (reference sequence). The CDR3 spells CASSRPGGETQYF. The CDR3 region has the DNA TGTGCCAGCAGCCGCCCGGGGGGGGAGACCCAGTACTTC.

This clonotype was seen a few times. The junction departs from germline at one end; a sequencing error may be responsible. V usage is TRBV20-1 and J usage is TRBJ2-7; TRBD1 matches 8 bases. This CDR3 is built from 12 residues. Germline assignment: CDR1 DFQATT and CDR2 SNEGSKA (reference sequence). CDR3 loop: CSGRTGGYEQYF. CDR3 nucleotides: TGCAGTGGTAGAACAGGGGGCTACGAGCAGTACTTC.

A few counts support this clonotype. The rearrangement joins TRBV2 to TRBJ2-7; 7 bases line up with TRBD1. The CDR3 sequence is 13 residues long. CDR1 and CDR2 from the germline V gene are SNHLY and FYNNEI. Germline trimming cut 7 bases from V and 4 bases from J; bases unmatched to any gene: 7. The chain's CDR3 is CASKPTGSYEQYF. Here the CDR3 DNA reads TGTGCCAGCAAACCGACAGGGAGTTACGAGCAGTACTTC.

There are a few counts of this clonotype. The chain has TRBV27 and TRBJ1-1, with 7 bases identical to TRBD1. Germline CDR1 and CDR2: MNHEY and SMNVEV (reference sequence). Trimming cost V 10 bases and J 5 bases; bases outside gene matches: 10. This CDR3 has 13 amino acids. CDR3 region: CATSTGSQTEAFF. The CDR3 nucleotides are TGTGCCACCTCGACAGGGAGTCAAACTGAAGCTTTCTTT.

This clonotype showed up just a few times. J is TRBJ2-1 and V is TRBV7-2; 7 nucleotides match TRBD1. The germline gives CDR1 SGHTA, CDR2 FQGNSA. J was trimmed by 6 bases and V by 2 bases; bases with no gene match: 7. CDR3 length: 15 residues. The CDR3 region is CASSLIGTASNEQFF. CDR3 nucleotide sequence: TGTGCCAGCAGCTTAATCGGGACAGCTTCCAATGAGCAGTTCTTC.

The sample holds a few counts of this clonotype. The chain links TRBV20-1 to TRBJ1-2, with TRBD1 as a possible D gene (6 bases). Germline-derived CDR1 and CDR2 are DFQATT and SNEGSKA (reference sequence). The CDR3 consists of 15 residues. V dropped 3 bases and J dropped 4 bases, with 18 bases sitting between them. DNA of the CDR3: TGCAGTGCTAGGTCCGGTGGGGGGCTGGTCTATGGCTACACCTTC. It codes for CSARSGGGLVYGYTF.

The chain links TRBV3-1 to TRBJ1-1, with TRBD1 as a possible D gene (6 bases). In germline, CDR1 is LGHDT, CDR2 YNNKEL (reference sequence). Trimming stripped 1 base from V and 3 bases from J, with 15 bases between. The CDR3 extends over 16 amino acids. CDR3 amino acids: CASSQAPGQLYTEAFF. The CDR3 bases are TGTGCCAGCAGCCAAGCCCCGGGACAACTATACACTGAAGCTTTCTTT.

This clonotype came up a few times. The CDR3 DNA follows: TGTGCCAGCAGCCCGGGTGGCGGGACGCTCACAGATACGCAGTATTTT. The encoded protein is CASSPGGGTLTDTQYF. V gene TRBV5-6 combines with J gene TRBJ2-3; possibly TRBD2 for D (6 bases). From germline, CDR1 is SGHDT and CDR2 YYEEEE. CDR3 length: 16 amino acids. Trimming stripped 4 bases from V and 2 bases from J, with 17 bases between.

This clonotype turned up a few times. The chain employs TRBV7-9 and TRBJ2-2, with 8 bases matching TRBD2. Trimming at V came to 6 bases and at J to 2 bases, leaving 8 bases not matched to a gene. This CDR3 comprises 16 residues. CDR1 is SEHNR, CDR2 FQNEAQ, per germline (reference sequence). In DNA, the CDR3 is TGTGCCAGCAGACACCCCGGGACTAGTAACACCGGGGAGCTGTTTTTT. Amino acid sequence: CASRHPGTSNTGELFF.

V is TRBV4-3 and J is TRBJ2-7; 7 bases are a match to TRBD1. Per the germline V gene, CDR1 is LGHNA and CDR2 is YSLEER. J gave up 3 bases and V 5 bases, and 10 bases lay outside the gene matches. This CDR3 has 15 residues. The CDR3 here is CASSKGTDRLYEQYF. In DNA form, the CDR3 reads TGCGCCAGCAGCAAGGGGACAGATCGGCTCTACGAGCAGTACTTC.

With respect to this clonotype: A much larger clone is a single base away; this may be a read error. This chain connects TRBV20-1 to TRBJ2-3; unclear D gene. V shed 5 bases and J shed 9 bases, with 15 bases lying between them. Germline CDR1 is DFQATT and CDR2 is SNEGSKA (reference sequence). This CDR3 contains 12 residues. The chain's CDR3 is CSAPIISRTQYF. DNA for the CDR3: TGCAGTGCTCCCATAATTAGTCGGACGCAGTATTTT.

This clonotype was recorded at least ten times. The chain combines TRBV18 with TRBJ1-1; tentatively, D is TRBD1 (5 bases). The V end was cut by 5 bases, the J end by 2 bases, with 15 bases between. Germline V lookup: CDR1 KGHSH, CDR2 LQKENI. The CDR3 has 15 residues. The CDR3 loop is CASSSESRTNTEAFF. The CDR3 DNA reads TGTGCCAGCTCATCTGAATCAAGGACAAACACTGAAGCTTTCTTT.

This clonotype was seen a few times. The chain joins TRBV27 to TRBJ2-7; D ambiguous. Between the trimmed V and J ends, which lost 5 bases and 3 bases, there was a span of 17 bases. This CDR3 is built from 15 residues. The germline V gene has CDR1 MNHEY and CDR2 SMNVEV (reference sequence). CDR3 region: CASSPPHGRLYEQYF. CDR3 sequence (DNA): TGTGCCAGCAGTCCTCCTCATGGACGCCTCTACGAGCAGTACTTC.